The 19 T cell receptor beta chains listed next were all sequenced from one sample in a study of shared clonotypes between healthy human individuals. Using immunoSEQ multiplex PCR, the repertoire was profiled, and TCRdb retains in-frame clones only, with some absent. The sample holds around 700,000 clones, about two thirds seen once. Sequencing used memory CD4+ T cells sorted from blood. Specified subset: CD45RA-negative fraction. These receptors came from a woman in her twenties or thirties in good health.

This sequence joins TRBV18 and TRBJ1-1; unclear D gene. This CDR3 has 15 amino acids. V dropped 3 bases and J dropped 4 bases, with 15 bases sitting between them. Looked up from germline, CDR1 is KGHSH and CDR2 is LQKENI. DNA of the CDR3: TGTGCCAGCTCACCGGGAGGACTCCTGGTCACTGAAGCTTTCTTT. It specifies CASSPGGLLVTEAFF. The variable domain in full, completed from reference TRBV18 and TRBJ1-1, reads NAGVMQNPRHLVRRRGQEARLRCSPMKGHSHVYWYRQLPEEGLKFMVYLQKENIIDESGMPKERFSAEFPKEGPSILRIQQVVRGDSAAYFCASSPGGLLVTEAFFGQGTRLTVV.

J is TRBJ2-5 and V is TRBV27; D unclear. The CDR3 is made up of 16 amino acids. Germline V CDR1 and CDR2: MNHEY, SMNVEV (reference sequence). V was cut by 4 bases and J by 5 bases, with 20 bases left in between. This chain's CDR3 is CASSSFGSTLRETQYF. The CDR3 bases are TGTGCCAGCAGTTCGTTTGGGTCCACCCTAAGGGAGACCCAGTACTTC.

The V call is TRBV30, the J call TRBJ2-4, with D unresolved. Germline CDR1 is GTSNPN and CDR2 is SVGIG (reference sequence). CDR3 length: 13 residues. V dropped 0 bases and J dropped 7 bases, with 10 bases sitting between them. The CDR3 reads CAWSVPGANIQYF. The CDR3 nucleotides read TGTGCCTGGAGTGTACCCGGAGCTAACATTCAGTACTTC.

This sequence joins TRBV18 and TRBJ1-1; D is ambiguous. Per the germline V gene, CDR1 is KGHSH and CDR2 is LQKENI. The CDR3 runs to 13 residues. V lost 4 bases and J 1 base, leaving 7 bases between the germline ends. The CDR3 sequence: CASSLGWNTEAFF. In DNA form, the CDR3 reads TGTGCCAGCTCACTCGGGTGGAACACTGAAGCTTTCTTT.

V gene TRBV4-1 combines with J gene TRBJ2-1, with TRBD1 identical over 9 bases. V was pared by 0 bases and J by 3 bases, with 9 bases of the junction left unmatched. Per germline, CDR1 MGHRA and CDR2 YSYEKL. CDR3 size: 18 residues. The CDR3 DNA reads as TGCGCCAGCAGCCAAGATCTCAGGACAGGGGTAGGCTACAATGAGCAGTTCTTC. This encodes CASSQDLRTGVGYNEQFF.

The rearrangement joins TRBV9 to TRBJ1-2; a possible D gene is TRBD1 (5 bases). The germline CDR1 and CDR2 sequences are SGDLS and YYNGEE. Trimming removed 3 bases at V and 3 bases at J, with 12 bases between. The CDR3 spans 14 residues. CDR3 DNA: TGTGCCAGCAGCGAAGGGGCTTACGACTATGGCTACACCTTC. It is translated as CASSEGAYDYGYTF. The entire variable domain, with the rest obtained from reference TRBV9 and TRBJ1-2, is as follows: DSGVTQTPKHLITATGQRVTLRCSPRSGDLSVYWYQQSLDQGLQFLIQYYNGEERAKGNILERFSAQQFPDLHSELNLSSLELGDSALYFCASSEGAYDYGYTFGSGTRLTVV.

CDR3 protein: CASTEDRATYEQYF. The DNA for the CDR3 is TGCGCCAGCACGGAGGACAGGGCGACCTACGAGCAGTACTTC. The rearrangement uses TRBV5-1 and TRBJ2-7, with 8 bases lining up with TRBD1. The CDR3 is 14 amino acids. J was trimmed by 2 bases and V by 6 bases; bases with no gene match: 7. Germline V gene data show CDR1 as SGHRS and CDR2 as YFSETQ.

This clone has just a few counts. The chain recombines TRBV19 with TRBJ1-2; 9 nucleotides align to TRBD1. The CDR3 sequence is 13 residues long. CDR1 and CDR2 from the germline V gene are LNHDA and SQIVND (reference sequence). J lost 8 bases, V lost 3 bases, and 4 bases had no gene match. CDR3 bases: TGTGCCAGTAGTATCGGACAGGGGCGCGGCTACACCTTC. This translates into CASSIGQGRGYTF.

V gene TRBV6-1 combines with J gene TRBJ2-7; TRBD2 is a possible D gene (6 bases). Trimming removed 5 bases at V and 5 bases at J, with 19 bases between. The CDR3 runs 15 residues. Germline CDR1 and CDR2: MNHNS and SASEGT. The CDR3 spells CASSTRDSHGHEQYF. In DNA form, the CDR3 reads TGTGCCAGCAGTACTCGGGACTCTCATGGCCACGAGCAGTACTTC.

This clone was seen at least ten times. The CDR3 sequence: CASSISDNQPQHF. CDR3 coding DNA: TGTGCCAGCAGCATAAGTGACAATCAGCCCCAGCATTTT. This chain joins TRBV9 and TRBJ1-5; no definite D call. Trimming pared 4 bases from V and 3 bases from J, leaving 8 bases between. Germline V lookup: CDR1 SGDLS, CDR2 YYNGEE. This CDR3 has 13 amino acids.

The rearrangement links TRBV5-1 to TRBJ2-7; 8 bases align to TRBD1. Trimming removed 4 bases from V and 1 base from J; junction bases left unmatched: 4. Germline CDR1 SGHRS, CDR2 YFSETQ. This CDR3 is 14 amino acids long. DNA for the CDR3: TGCGCCAGCAGCGACAGGGGTCTGTCCTACGAGCAGTACTTC. The encoded protein is CASSDRGLSYEQYF. The variable domain in full, with the rest retrieved from reference TRBV5-1 and TRBJ2-7, is KAGVTQTPRYLIKTRGQQVTLSCSPISGHRSVSWYQQTPGQGLQFLFEYFSETQRNKGNFPGRFSGRQFSNSRSEMNVSTLELGDSALYLCASSDRGLSYEQYFGPGTRLTVT.

This clone was picked up one time. The genes are TRBV6-6 and TRBJ2-7; D might be TRBD1 (5 bases). Germline values: CDR1 MNHNY, CDR2 SVGAGI (reference sequence). Trimming left V 2 bases short and J 0 bases short, with 8 bases between. The CDR3 contains 14 residues. The CDR3 nucleotides read TGTGCCAGCAGTTACGACAGCAGCTCCTACGAGCAGTACTTC. Residues: CASSYDSSSYEQYF.

The rearrangement links TRBV5-1 to TRBJ2-1, with no clear D. The CDR3 is made up of 15 amino acids. Germline CDR1 reads SGHRS; CDR2 reads YFSETQ. V was cut by 0 bases and J by 4 bases, with 11 bases left in between. The CDR3 DNA reads as TGCGCCAGCAGCTTGGTTTCAGGTCTGTACAATGAGCAGTTCTTC. This sequence encodes CASSLVSGLYNEQFF. The full variable domain, with the rest looked up from reference TRBV5-1 and TRBJ2-1, is KAGVTQTPRYLIKTRGQQVTLSCSPISGHRSVSWYQQTPGQGLQFLFEYFSETQRNKGNFPGRFSGRQFSNSRSEMNVSTLELGDSALYLCASSLVSGLYNEQFFGPGTRLTVL.

The V and J genes are TRBV28 and TRBJ1-2, with 11 bases fitting TRBD1. CDR1 and CDR2 (germline): MDHEN, SYDVKM. CDR3 length: 16 amino acids. V shed 8 bases and J 1 base; nucleotides not matched to a gene: 9. The CDR3 reads CASAPSGTGGNYGYTF. CDR3 in DNA: TGTGCCAGCGCACCCTCCGGGACAGGGGGTAACTATGGCTACACCTTC.

The gene calls are TRBV27 and TRBJ2-7; TRBD1 matches 8 bases. The CDR3 runs to 15 residues. V gave up 6 bases and J gave up 0 bases; unmatched junction bases: 7. Germline CDR1 and CDR2: MNHEY and SMNVEV (reference sequence). The CDR3: CASRGWDRSSYEQYF. DNA of the CDR3: TGTGCCAGCAGGGGTTGGGACAGGAGCTCCTACGAGCAGTACTTC.

The chain uses TRBV28 and TRBJ2-1; 8 bases match TRBD2. Germline loops: CDR1 MDHEN, CDR2 SYDVKM. This CDR3 has 15 amino acids. With V trimmed by 6 bases and J by 4 bases, 8 bases remained unmatched. The chain's CDR3 is CASRQTSGLYNEQFF. The CDR3 nucleotides read TGTGCCAGCAGACAAACTAGCGGTCTTTACAATGAGCAGTTCTTC.

The rearrangement joins TRBV15 to TRBJ1-4, with D maybe TRBD1 (5 bases). Per the germline V gene, CDR1 is LNHNV and CDR2 is YYDKDF (reference sequence). The germline V and J ends were trimmed by 3 bases and 6 bases, with 8 bases remaining between them. The CDR3 length is 13 residues. The CDR3 region is CATSSQGYEKLFF. DNA for the CDR3: TGTGCCACCAGCAGTCAGGGCTATGAAAAACTGTTTTTT.

The V and J genes are TRBV18 and TRBJ1-2; 12 bases are shared with TRBD1. Germline V gene sequence: CDR1 KGHSH, CDR2 LQKENI. J lost 5 bases, V lost 0 bases, and 10 bases had no gene match. This CDR3 has 18 amino acids. For the CDR3, the DNA is TGTGCCAGCTCACCACCGAGGGGACAGGGGGCAAGCAGTTATGGCTACACCTTC. Encoded protein: CASSPPRGQGASSYGYTF.

The V and J genes are TRBV19 and TRBJ2-1; TRBD1 aligns across 8 bases. The ends lost 5 bases at V and 1 base at J; junction bases unmatched: 4. This CDR3 is built from 15 residues. CDR1 is LNHDA and CDR2 is SQIVND in the germline V gene (reference sequence). CDR3 nucleotide sequence: TGTGCCAGTAGTGACAGGGGAAATTCCTACAATGAGCAGTTCTTC. This codes for CASSDRGNSYNEQFF. Together with reference TRBV19 and TRBJ2-1, the CDR3 gives the full variable domain: DGGITQSPKYLFRKEGQNVTLSCEQNLNHDAMYWYRQDPGQGLRLIYYSQIVNDFQKGDIAEGYSVSREKKESFPLTVTSAQKNPTAFYLCASSDRGNSYNEQFFGPGTRLTVL.